The rows below give T cell receptor beta chains drawn from one sample of a study of somatic mutations in cytotoxic T cells in rheumatoid arthritis. Assay used: immunoSEQ multiplex PCR; TCRdb lists only in-frame clones, some missing. Of some 29,000 clones listed, about 87% are singletons. Sequenced sample: CD8+ T cells sorted from blood. These TCRs come from an adult with rheumatoid arthritis. The CDR3 runs from the conserved cysteine through the conserved F or W.

v_call	cdr3_aa
TRBV7-9	CASSFYSGNTIYF
TRBV7-9	CASSSTVRPYEQYF
TRBV11-2	CASSYPATRYNEQFF
TRBV27	CASGAGSGRGEQYF
TRBV5-1	CASRTRTGAPPSSYEQYF
TRBV19	CASSARDRGDEQFF
TRBV10-3	CAISEYSGEQYF
TRBV5-1	CASSLRTGSTDTQYF
TRBV4-1	CASSRGGHEQYF
TRBV7-9	CASSLDENTEAFF
TRBV25-1	CASSDHLAGAGAYEQYF
TRBV4-3	CASSQGLARYNEQFF
TRBV29-1	CIGRQGDTGELFF
TRBV9	CASSVDPRNQNTGELFF
TRBV4-3	CASSQDGQQNYGYTF
TRBV9	CASSEALYGADGHNYGYTF
TRBV2	CASSRGQGPNQPQHF
TRBV2	CASSEGGAYYEQYF
TRBV4-2	CASSPSWDSQSYEQYF
TRBV6-4	CASSDSPGQNTQYF